This TCR beta chain was recovered during a study of CD8 T cells in Susac syndrome. Overall study context: Sequenced Susac syndrome patients included five or six with active disease and fewer than ten who were in remission. At the time their blood was drawn, patients with Susac syndrome were either therapy-naive, on corticosteroids (with some of them also receiving intravenous immunoglobulin), or on intravenous immunoglobulin alone.

The length of the CDR3 is 17 residues. Trimming removed 0 bases at V and 3 bases at J, with 15 bases between. From germline, CDR1 is SGHDT and CDR2 YYEEEE. Negative magnetic isolation gave CD8+ and CD4+ cells; FACS enriched CD8+ TEMRA. RNA in amounts of about 0.5 to 1 ug was reverse transcribed with random hexamers. The TCR beta CDR3 was amplified by immunoSEQ multiplex PCR across 54 Vbeta, 13 Jbeta. Using its own MiXCR run on the immunoSEQ multiplex PCR reads, TCRdb lists one record per CDR3 protein. The sample yields about 200,000 distinct CDR3 sequences, 90% to 95% seen once. The clonotype comes from a human donor with Susac syndrome. This sequence joins TRBV5-6 and TRBJ2-2; a possible D gene is TRBD2 (5 bases). What was sequenced was CD4+ T cells from PBMCs. The CDR3, as DNA: TGTGCCAGCAGCTTGGCTGGGTTTACTAGTCACACCGGGGAGCTGTTTTTT. It is translated as CASSLAGFTSHTGELFF.